This TCR beta chain was sequenced for a study of early T cells in non-severe SARS-CoV-2 infection. Across the study: It was bulk RNA from unsorted whole blood that was sequenced, and the chains were unpaired. General study results and limits: Clonotype matching in VDJdb favored anti-spike CD8 responses and did not capture private and CD4 specificities.

The ends were cut back, 5 bases at V and 4 bases at J, with 12 bases in the middle. Germline V gives CDR1 SGHVT, CDR2 SQSDAQ. The CDR3 spans 13 residues. This clonotype appeared a few times. The target antigen is unknown. Tagging with unique molecular identifiers was applied to individual cDNA molecules. TCRdb passed the 5' RACE reads through MiXCR, listing each CDR3 protein once. The sample contains tens of thousands of distinct CDR3 sequences, roughly 5.9% of which appear only once. The sequencing sample was made of whole blood. The J gene is TRBJ2-7, the V gene TRBV7-4; no reliable D call. The receptor was isolated from an adult who was a healthcare worker with PCR-confirmed SARS-CoV-2 infection or an uninfected control (not recorded which). The CDR3 region is CASSTWTEYEQYF. CDR3 nucleotides: TGTGCCAGCAGCACCTGGACCGAGTACGAGCAGTACTTC.